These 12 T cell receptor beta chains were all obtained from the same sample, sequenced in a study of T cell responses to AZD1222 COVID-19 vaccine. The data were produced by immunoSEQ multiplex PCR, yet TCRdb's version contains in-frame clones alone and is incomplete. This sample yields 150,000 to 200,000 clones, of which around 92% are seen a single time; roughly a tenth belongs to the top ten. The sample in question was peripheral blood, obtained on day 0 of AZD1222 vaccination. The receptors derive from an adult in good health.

CDR3 DNA: TGTGCCAGCAGCCTGGGACAGGGGTCCTACGAGCAGTACTTC. It translates to CASSLGQGSYEQYF. The chain combines TRBV6-5 with TRBJ2-7, with TRBD1 identical over 10 bases. V lost 6 bases, J lost 1 base, and 3 bases stayed unmatched. The CDR3 has 14 amino acids. CDR1 and CDR2 from the germline V gene are MNHEY and SVGAGI.

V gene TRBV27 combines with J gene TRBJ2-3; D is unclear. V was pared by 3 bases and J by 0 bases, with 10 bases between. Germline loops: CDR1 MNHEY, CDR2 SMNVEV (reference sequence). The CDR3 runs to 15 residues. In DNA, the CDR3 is TGTGCCAGCAGTTTCCTCCAGACTAGCACAGATACGCAGTATTTT. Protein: CASSFLQTSTDTQYF.

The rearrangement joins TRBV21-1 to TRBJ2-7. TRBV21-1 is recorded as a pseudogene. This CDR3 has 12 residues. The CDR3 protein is CASSKVGYEQYF. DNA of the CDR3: TGTGCCAGCAGCAAAGTAGGCTACGAGCAGTACTTC.

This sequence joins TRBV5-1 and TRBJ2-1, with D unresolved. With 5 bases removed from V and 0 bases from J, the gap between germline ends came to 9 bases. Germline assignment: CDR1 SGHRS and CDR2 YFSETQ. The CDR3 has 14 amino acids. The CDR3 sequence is CASRPESSYNEQFF. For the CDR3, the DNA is TGCGCCAGCAGACCAGAGAGCTCCTACAATGAGCAGTTCTTC. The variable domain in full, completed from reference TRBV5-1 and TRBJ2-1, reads KAGVTQTPRYLIKTRGQQVTLSCSPISGHRSVSWYQQTPGQGLQFLFEYFSETQRNKGNFPGRFSGRQFSNSRSEMNVSTLELGDSALYLCASRPESSYNEQFFGPGTRLTVL.

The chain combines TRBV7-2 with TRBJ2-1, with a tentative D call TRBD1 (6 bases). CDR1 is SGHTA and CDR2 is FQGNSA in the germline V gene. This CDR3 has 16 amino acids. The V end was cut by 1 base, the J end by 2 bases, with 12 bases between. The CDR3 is CASSLVGGAAYNEQFF. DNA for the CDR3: TGTGCCAGCAGCTTAGTTGGGGGCGCGGCCTACAATGAGCAGTTCTTC.

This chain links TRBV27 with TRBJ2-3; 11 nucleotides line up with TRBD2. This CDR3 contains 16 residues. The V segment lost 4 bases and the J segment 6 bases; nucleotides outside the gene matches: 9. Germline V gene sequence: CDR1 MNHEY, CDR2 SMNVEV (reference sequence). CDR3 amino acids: CASSSIVSGRADTQYF. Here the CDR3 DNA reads TGTGCCAGCAGTTCTATAGTTAGCGGGAGGGCCGATACGCAGTATTTT.

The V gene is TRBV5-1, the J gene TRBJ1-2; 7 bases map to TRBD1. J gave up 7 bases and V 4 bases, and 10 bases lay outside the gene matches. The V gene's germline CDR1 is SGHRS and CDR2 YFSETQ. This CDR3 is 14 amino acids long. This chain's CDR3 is CASSARGGDSGYTF. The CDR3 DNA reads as TGCGCCAGCAGCGCCCGAGGGGGCGACTCTGGCTACACCTTC. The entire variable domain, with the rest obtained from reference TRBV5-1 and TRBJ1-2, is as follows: KAGVTQTPRYLIKTRGQQVTLSCSPISGHRSVSWYQQTPGQGLQFLFEYFSETQRNKGNFPGRFSGRQFSNSRSEMNVSTLELGDSALYLCASSARGGDSGYTFGSGTRLTVV.

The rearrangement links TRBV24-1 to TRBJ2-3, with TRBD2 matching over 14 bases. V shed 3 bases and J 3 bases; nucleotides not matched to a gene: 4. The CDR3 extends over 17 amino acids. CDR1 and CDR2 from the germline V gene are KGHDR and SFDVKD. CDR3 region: CATSDRRLAGGTDTQYF. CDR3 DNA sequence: TGTGCCACCAGTGATCGGAGACTAGCGGGGGGGACAGATACGCAGTATTTT.

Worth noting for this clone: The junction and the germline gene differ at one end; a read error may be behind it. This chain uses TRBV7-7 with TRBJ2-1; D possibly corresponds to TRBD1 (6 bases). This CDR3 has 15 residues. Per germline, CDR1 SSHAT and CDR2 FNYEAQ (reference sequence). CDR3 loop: CASSLAPGERNEQFF. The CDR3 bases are TGTGCTAGCAGCTTAGCCCCAGGGGAGAGGAATGAGCAGTTCTTC.

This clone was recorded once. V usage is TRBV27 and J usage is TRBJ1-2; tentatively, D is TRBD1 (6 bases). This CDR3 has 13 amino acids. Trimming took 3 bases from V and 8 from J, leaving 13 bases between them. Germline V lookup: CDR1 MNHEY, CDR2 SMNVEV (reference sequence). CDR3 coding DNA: TGTGCCAGCAGTTTCCAGGGGCTGTACGGCTACACCTTC. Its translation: CASSFQGLYGYTF.

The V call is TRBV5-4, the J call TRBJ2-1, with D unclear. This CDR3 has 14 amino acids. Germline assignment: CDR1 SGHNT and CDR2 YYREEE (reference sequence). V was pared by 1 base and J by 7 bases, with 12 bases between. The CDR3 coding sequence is TGTGCCAGCAGCTTGTGGTACAGCAAGAATGAGCAGTTCTTC. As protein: CASSLWYSKNEQFF.

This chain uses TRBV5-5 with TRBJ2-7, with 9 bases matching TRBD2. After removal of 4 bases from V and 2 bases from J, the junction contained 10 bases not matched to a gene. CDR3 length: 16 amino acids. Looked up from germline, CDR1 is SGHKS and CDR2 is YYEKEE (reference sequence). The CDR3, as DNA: TGTGCCAGCAGCCCAACCTTAGCGGGAGCCACCTACGAGCAGTACTTC. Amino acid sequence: CASSPTLAGATYEQYF.